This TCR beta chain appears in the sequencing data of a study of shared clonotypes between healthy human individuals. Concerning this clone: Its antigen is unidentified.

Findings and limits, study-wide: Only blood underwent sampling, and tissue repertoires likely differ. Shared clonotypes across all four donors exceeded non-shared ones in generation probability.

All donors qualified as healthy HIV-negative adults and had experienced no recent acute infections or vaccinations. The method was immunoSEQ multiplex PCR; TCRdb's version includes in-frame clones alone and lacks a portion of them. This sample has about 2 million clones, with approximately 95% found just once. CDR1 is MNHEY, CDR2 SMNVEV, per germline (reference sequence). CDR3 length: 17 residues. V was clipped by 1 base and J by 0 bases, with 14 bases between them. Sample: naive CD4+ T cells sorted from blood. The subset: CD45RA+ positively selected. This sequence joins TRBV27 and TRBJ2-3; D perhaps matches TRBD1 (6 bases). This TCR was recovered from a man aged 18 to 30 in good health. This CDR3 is CASSLYGQGYSTDTQYF. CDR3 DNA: TGTGCCAGCAGTTTATATGGGCAGGGGTATAGCACAGATACGCAGTATTTT.